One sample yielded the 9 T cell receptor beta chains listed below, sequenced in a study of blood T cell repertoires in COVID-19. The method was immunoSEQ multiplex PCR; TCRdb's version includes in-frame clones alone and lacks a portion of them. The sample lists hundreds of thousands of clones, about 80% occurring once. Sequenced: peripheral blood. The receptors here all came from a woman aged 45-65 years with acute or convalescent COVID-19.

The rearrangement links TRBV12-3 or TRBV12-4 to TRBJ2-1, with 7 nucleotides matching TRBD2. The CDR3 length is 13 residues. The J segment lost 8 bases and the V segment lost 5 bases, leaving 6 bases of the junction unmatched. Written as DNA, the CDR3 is TGTGCCAGCAGTAGACTAGCTCGGGATGAGCAGTTCTTC. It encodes CASSRLARDEQFF.

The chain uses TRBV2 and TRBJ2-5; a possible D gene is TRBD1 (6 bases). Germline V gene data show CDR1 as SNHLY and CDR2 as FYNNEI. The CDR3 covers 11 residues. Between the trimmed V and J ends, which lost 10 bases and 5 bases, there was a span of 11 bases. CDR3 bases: TGTGCCAATACAGGGTGGGAGACCCAGTACTTC. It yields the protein CANTGWETQYF.

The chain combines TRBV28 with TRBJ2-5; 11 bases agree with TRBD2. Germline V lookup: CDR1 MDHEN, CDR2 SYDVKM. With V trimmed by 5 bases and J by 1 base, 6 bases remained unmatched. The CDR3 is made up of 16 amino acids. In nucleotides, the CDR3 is TGTGCCAGCAGTCACCGACTAGCGGGGCCCCAAGAGACCCAGTACTTC. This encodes CASSHRLAGPQETQYF.

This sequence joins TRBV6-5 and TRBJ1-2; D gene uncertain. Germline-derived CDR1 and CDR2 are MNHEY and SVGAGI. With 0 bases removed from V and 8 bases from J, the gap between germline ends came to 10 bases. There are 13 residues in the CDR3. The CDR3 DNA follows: TGTGCCAGCAGTTACTCGGGGAGTGGGGGCTACACCTTC. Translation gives CASSYSGSGGYTF.

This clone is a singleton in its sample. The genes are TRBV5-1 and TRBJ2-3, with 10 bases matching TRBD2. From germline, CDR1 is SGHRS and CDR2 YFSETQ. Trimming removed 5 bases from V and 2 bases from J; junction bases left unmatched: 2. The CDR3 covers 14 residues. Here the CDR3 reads CASSLAGDTDTQYF. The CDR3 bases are TGCGCCAGCAGTCTAGCGGGGGACACAGATACGCAGTATTTT.

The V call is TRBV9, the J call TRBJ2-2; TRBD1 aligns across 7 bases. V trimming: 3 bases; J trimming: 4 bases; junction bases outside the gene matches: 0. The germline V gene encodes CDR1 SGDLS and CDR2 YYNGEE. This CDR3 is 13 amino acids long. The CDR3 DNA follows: TGTGCCAGCAGCGGGGACAGCACCGGGGAGCTGTTTTTT. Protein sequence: CASSGDSTGELFF.

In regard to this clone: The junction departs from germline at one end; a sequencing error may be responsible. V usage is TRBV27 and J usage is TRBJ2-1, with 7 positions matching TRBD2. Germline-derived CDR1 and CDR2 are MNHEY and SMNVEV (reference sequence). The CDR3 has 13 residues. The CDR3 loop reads CASASGTYNEQFF. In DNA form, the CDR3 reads TGCGCCTCCGCTAGCGGAACCTACAATGAGCAGTTCTTC.

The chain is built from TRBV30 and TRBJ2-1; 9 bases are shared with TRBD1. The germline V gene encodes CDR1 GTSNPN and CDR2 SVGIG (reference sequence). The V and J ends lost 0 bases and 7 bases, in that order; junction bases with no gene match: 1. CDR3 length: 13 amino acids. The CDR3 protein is CAWSVGTGNEQFF. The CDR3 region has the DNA TGTGCCTGGAGTGTAGGGACAGGGAATGAGCAGTTCTTC.

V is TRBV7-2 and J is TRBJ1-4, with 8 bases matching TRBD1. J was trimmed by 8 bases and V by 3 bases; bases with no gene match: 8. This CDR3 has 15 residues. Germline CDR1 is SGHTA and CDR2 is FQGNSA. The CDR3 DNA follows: TGTGCCAGCAGCTTCGGACAGGGCCTTGGCGAAAAACTGTTTTTT. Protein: CASSFGQGLGEKLFF.